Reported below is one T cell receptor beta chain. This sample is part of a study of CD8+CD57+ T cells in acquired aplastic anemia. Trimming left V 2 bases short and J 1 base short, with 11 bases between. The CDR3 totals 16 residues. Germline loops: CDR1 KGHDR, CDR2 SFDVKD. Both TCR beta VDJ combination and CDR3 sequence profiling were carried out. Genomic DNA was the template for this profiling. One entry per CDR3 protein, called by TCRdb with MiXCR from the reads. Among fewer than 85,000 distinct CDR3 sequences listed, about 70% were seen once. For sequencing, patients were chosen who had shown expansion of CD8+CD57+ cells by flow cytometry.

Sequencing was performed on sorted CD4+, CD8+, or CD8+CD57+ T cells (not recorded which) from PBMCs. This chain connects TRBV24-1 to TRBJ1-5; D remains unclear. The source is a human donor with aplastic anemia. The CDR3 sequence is CATSDSRGTSNQPQHF. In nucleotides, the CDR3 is TGTGCCACCAGTGATTCGCGAGGTACGAGCAATCAGCCCCAGCATTTT.